The 4 T cell receptor beta chains below all came from one sample that was sequenced in a study of molecular identifiers for immune sequencing clone quantification. In TCRdb, the PCR reads were re-called with MiXCR into one record per CDR3 protein. In the table there are some 580,000 distinct CDR3 sequences, roughly 27% of which are singletons. Input material: naive CD8+ T cells from blood, with Jurkat cell RNA spiked in. Noted subset: FACS-sorted CD8+CD4-CCR7+CD45RA+ naive T cells. Receptors were obtained from a human donor in good health. Some libraries in this study had Jurkat cell RNA spiked in.

Comment on this clonotype: At one end the junction does not follow the germline gene, possibly because of a read error. This chain connects TRBV20-1 to TRBJ1-5; 7 positions match TRBD1. Germline V gives CDR1 DFQATT, CDR2 SNEGSKA (reference sequence). The CDR3 length is 14 residues. This CDR3 is CSASDRAANRPQHF. The CDR3 DNA reads TGCAGTGCTTCTGACAGGGCGGCCAATCGGCCCCAGCATTTT.

Ten or more counts support this clonotype. The gene calls are TRBV6-6 and TRBJ2-1; tentatively, D is TRBD1 (5 bases). The V gene lost 0 bases and the J gene lost 8 bases, with 8 bases spanning the gap. The CDR3 has 13 amino acids. Per germline, CDR1 MNHNY and CDR2 SVGAGI (reference sequence). CDR3 in DNA: TGTGCCAGCAGTTACTCGGCAGGGTATGAGCAGTTCTTC. It codes for CASSYSAGYEQFF.

Regarding this clonotype: An end of the junction does not agree with germline; a read error may underlie this. The V call is TRBV20-1, the J call TRBJ1-1; tentative D call: TRBD1 (5 bases). CDR3 length: 15 residues. Germline loops: CDR1 DFQATT, CDR2 SNEGSKA (reference sequence). In DNA form, the CDR3 reads TGCAGTGCTGGAGATTATCGGGGGGTGAACACTGAAGCTTTCTTT. This gives the protein CSAGDYRGVNTEAFF.

This clonotype was recorded at least ten times. The chain employs TRBV20-1 and TRBJ2-3; TRBD2 agrees at 10 bases. Per germline, CDR1 DFQATT and CDR2 SNEGSKA (reference sequence). The CDR3 runs 17 residues. Trimming removed 0 bases from V and 0 bases from J; junction bases left unmatched: 6. Here the CDR3 DNA reads TGCAGTGCTAGAGATCCAGGACTAGCGGAGAGCACAGATACGCAGTATTTT. Amino acid sequence: CSARDPGLAESTDTQYF.